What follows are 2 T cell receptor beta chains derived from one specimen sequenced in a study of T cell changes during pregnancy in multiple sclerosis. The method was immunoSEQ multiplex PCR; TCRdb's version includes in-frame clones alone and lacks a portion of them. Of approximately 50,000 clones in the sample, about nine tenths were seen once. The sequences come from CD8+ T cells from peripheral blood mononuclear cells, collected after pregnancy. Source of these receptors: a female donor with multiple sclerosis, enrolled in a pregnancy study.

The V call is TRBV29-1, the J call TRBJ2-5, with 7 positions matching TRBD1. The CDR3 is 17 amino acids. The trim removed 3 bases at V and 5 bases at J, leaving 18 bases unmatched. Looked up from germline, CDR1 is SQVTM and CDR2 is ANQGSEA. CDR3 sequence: CSVEAPEGGHPGETQYF. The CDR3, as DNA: TGCAGCGTTGAGGCCCCCGAAGGGGGCCACCCGGGGGAGACCCAGTACTTC.

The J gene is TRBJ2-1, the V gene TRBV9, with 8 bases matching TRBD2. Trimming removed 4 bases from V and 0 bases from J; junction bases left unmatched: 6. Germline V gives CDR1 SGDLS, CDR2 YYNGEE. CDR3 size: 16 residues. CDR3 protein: CASSSRGGTSYNEQFF. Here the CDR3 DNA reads TGTGCCAGCAGCTCTCGGGGGGGCACCTCCTACAATGAGCAGTTCTTC.